Following are 10 T cell receptor beta chains from one sample sequenced in a study of blood T cell repertoires in COVID-19. Profiled with immunoSEQ multiplex PCR; TCRdb holds only in-frame clones, not every one. The sample has 60,000 to 70,000 clones, less than 90% seen once; the top ten hold approximately 8.8%. Input material: peripheral blood. Source of these receptors: a man aged 45-65 years with active COVID-19.

The chain carries TRBV6-6 and TRBJ1-6; no reliable D call. The germline CDR1 and CDR2 sequences are MNHNY and SVGAGI (reference sequence). This CDR3 spans 14 amino acids. The V and J ends lost 7 bases and 0 bases respectively, with 7 bases between them. The CDR3: CASTYFSYNSPLHF. The DNA of the CDR3 is TGTGCCAGCACCTACTTCTCCTATAATTCACCCCTCCACTTT.

CDR3 region: CASSSFPDIYGYTF. The DNA of the CDR3 is TGTGCCAGCAGCTCATTCCCGGACATATATGGCTACACCTTC. This sequence joins TRBV11-2 and TRBJ1-2; weak D call: TRBD1 (5 bases). The V end was cut by 4 bases, the J end by 5 bases, with 14 bases between. CDR1 is SGHAT and CDR2 is FQNNGV in the germline V gene. The CDR3 contains 14 residues.

This rearrangement joins TRBV5-1 to TRBJ2-7, with TRBD1 matching over 8 bases. V trimming: 3 bases; J trimming: 5 bases; junction bases outside the gene matches: 4. The CDR3 covers 13 residues. Per germline, CDR1 SGHRS and CDR2 YFSETQ. The chain's CDR3 is CASSWTGSHEQYF. CDR3 bases: TGCGCCAGCAGCTGGACAGGGTCCCACGAGCAGTACTTC.

V usage is TRBV5-1 and J usage is TRBJ2-7; D call uncertain. V lost 0 bases to trimming and J lost 4 bases, with 11 bases between them. CDR1 and CDR2 from the germline V gene are SGHRS and YFSETQ. This CDR3 is 14 amino acids long. The CDR3 loop reads CASSLEGFGYEQYF. In DNA, the CDR3 is TGCGCCAGCAGCTTGGAAGGCTTCGGGTACGAGCAGTACTTC.

The rearrangement joins TRBV2 to TRBJ1-1; perhaps TRBD1 as D (5 bases). The CDR3 consists of 13 residues. CDR1 and CDR2 from the germline V gene are SNHLY and FYNNEI. V was pared by 8 bases and J by 4 bases, with 14 bases between. CDR3 in amino acids: CASGPGGVTEAFF. CDR3 nucleotides: TGTGCCAGCGGACCTGGGGGGGTCACTGAAGCTTTCTTT.

This sequence joins TRBV29-1 and TRBJ2-3, with a tentative D call TRBD1 (5 bases). Deletions cut 8 bases from V and 3 bases from J, with 15 bases between. The CDR3 has 13 residues. Germline assignment: CDR1 SQVTM and CDR2 ANQGSEA. In DNA form, the CDR3 reads TGCAGCTCCAAAGGGTCAGGGACAGATACGCAGTATTTT. It encodes CSSKGSGTDTQYF.

This clone was detected a few times. V is TRBV3-1 (or the pseudogene TRBV3-2) and J is TRBJ1-1; D is unresolved. CDR1 and CDR2 (germline): LGHDT, YNNKEL (reference sequence). The V gene lost 4 bases and the J gene lost 4 bases, with 25 bases spanning the gap. The CDR3 is made up of 18 amino acids. CDR3 nucleotide sequence: TGTGCCAGCAGCCCAGAGCGAGGGCGCCCTCGCCACATCACTGAAGCTTTCTTT. Translating gives CASSPERGRPRHITEAFF.

The chain carries TRBV19 and TRBJ2-3, with D maybe TRBD2 (6 bases). This CDR3 region has 16 residues. Germline values: CDR1 LNHDA, CDR2 SQIVND (reference sequence). Trimming left V 6 bases short and J 6 bases short, with 22 bases between. CDR3 sequence reads: CASRMWAEGSPDTQYF. Written as DNA, the CDR3 is TGTGCCAGTAGAATGTGGGCGGAGGGGTCTCCCGATACGCAGTATTTT.

The chain joins TRBV3-1 (or the pseudogene TRBV3-2) to TRBJ2-5, with D possibly being TRBD1 (6 bases). Germline V gene data show CDR1 as LGHDT and CDR2 as YNNKEL (reference sequence). Trimming cost V 5 bases and J 4 bases, with 20 bases left between them. The CDR3 spans 16 residues. CDR3 coding DNA: TGTGCCAGCAGCTTCAGGGGTCGGGTTCGGGGAGAGACCCAGTACTTC. It codes for CASSFRGRVRGETQYF.

V gene TRBV9 combines with J gene TRBJ1-2; D not resolved. The CDR3 runs 14 residues. Deletions cut 0 bases from V and 4 bases from J, with 10 bases between. Per germline, CDR1 SGDLS and CDR2 YYNGEE. CDR3 coding DNA: TGTGCCAGCAGCGTAGCTGGGGAGGGCTATGGCTACACCTTC. This sequence encodes CASSVAGEGYGYTF.